The clone carrying this TCR beta chain was found many times. What it binds is unknown. This sample is drawn from a study of T cells after yellow fever vaccination. Study details: With SMART-Seq v4 Ultra Low Input, the fractions containing low cell numbers were prepared.

Points from the study as a whole: Post-booster samples contained most primary-vaccination clones (more than 95% CD4, 70% to 90% CD8).

Germline CDR1 and CDR2: MNHNY and SVGAGI (reference sequence). Trimming cost V 6 bases and J 11 bases, with 10 bases left between them. The CDR3 loop spans 10 amino acids. They built TCR cDNA with 5'RACE template switching, a step that put in a universal primer site and UMIs. Each CDR3 protein gets one entry after TCRdb re-called the 5' RACE reads with MiXCR. This sample has 250,000 or so distinct CDR3 sequences, with roughly 4% found just once. The TCR sequence derives from a man younger than 35 who received the YFV17D yellow fever vaccine. The input for sequencing was PBMCs, taken 15 days after the yellow fever booster vaccination. The rearrangement links TRBV6-6 to TRBJ1-1; D might be TRBD1 (5 bases). The CDR3 DNA reads TGTGCCAGCAGCCTCCGGGGCGCTTTCTTT. As protein: CASSLRGAFF.